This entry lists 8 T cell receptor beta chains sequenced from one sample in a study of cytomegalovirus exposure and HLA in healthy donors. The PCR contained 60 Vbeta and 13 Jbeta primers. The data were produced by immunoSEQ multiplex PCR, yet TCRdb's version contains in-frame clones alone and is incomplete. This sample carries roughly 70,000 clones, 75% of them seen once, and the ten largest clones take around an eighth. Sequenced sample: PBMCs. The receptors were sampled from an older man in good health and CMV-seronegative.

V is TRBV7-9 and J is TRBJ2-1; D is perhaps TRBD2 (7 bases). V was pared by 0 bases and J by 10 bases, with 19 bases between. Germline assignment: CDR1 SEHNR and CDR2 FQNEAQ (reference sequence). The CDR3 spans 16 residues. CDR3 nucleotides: TGTGCCAGCAGCTTAGCATGGGGGGGGCCTACCCAAGAGCAGTTCTTC. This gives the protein CASSLAWGGPTQEQFF.

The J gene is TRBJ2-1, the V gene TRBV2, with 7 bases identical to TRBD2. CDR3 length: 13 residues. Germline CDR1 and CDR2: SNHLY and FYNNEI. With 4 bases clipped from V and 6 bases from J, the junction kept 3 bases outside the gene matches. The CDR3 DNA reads TGTGCCAGCAGTGTGGGACTACCCAATGAGCAGTTCTTC. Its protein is CASSVGLPNEQFF.

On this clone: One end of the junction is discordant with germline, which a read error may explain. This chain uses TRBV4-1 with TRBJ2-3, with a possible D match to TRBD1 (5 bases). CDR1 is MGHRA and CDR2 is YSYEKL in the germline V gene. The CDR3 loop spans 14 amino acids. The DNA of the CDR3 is TGCGCCAGCAGCGAACGTTCTTTAACAGGTACGCAGTATTTT. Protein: CASSERSLTGTQYF.

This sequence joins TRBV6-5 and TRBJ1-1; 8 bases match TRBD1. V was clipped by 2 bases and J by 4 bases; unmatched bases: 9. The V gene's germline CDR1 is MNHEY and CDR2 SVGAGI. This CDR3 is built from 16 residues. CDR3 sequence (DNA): TGTGCCAGCAGTTACGGTGGAGACAGGGGACGCACTGAAGCTTTCTTT. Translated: CASSYGGDRGRTEAFF.

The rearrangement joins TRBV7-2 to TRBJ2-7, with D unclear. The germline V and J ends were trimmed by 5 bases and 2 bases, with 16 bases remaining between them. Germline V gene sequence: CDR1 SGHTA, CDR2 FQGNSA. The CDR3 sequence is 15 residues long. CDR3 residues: CASSMDGRIPYEQYF. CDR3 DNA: TGTGCCAGCAGCATGGATGGCAGGATTCCCTACGAGCAGTACTTC. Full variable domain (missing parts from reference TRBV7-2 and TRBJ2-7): GAGVSQSPSNKVTEKGKDVELRCDPISGHTALYWYRQSLGQGLEFLIYFQGNSAPDKSGLPSDRFSAERTGGSVSTLTIQRTQQEDSAVYLCASSMDGRIPYEQYFGPGTRLTVT.

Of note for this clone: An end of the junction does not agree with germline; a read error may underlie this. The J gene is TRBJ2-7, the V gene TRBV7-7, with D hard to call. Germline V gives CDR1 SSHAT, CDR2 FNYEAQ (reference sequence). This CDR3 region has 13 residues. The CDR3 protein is CASSLSSSTEQYF. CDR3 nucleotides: TGTGCTAGCAGCCTCTCTTCCTCTACCGAGCAGTACTTC.

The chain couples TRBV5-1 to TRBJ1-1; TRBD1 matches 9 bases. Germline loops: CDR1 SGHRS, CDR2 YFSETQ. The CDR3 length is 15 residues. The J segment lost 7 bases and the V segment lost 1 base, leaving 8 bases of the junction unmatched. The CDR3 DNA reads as TGCGCCAGCAGCTTGAGGGGACAGGGCTTTGATGAAGCTTTCTTT. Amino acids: CASSLRGQGFDEAFF.

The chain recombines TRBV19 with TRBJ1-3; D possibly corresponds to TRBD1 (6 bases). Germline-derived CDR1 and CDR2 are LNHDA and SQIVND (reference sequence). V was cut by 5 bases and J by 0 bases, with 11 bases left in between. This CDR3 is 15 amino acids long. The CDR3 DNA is TGTGCCAGTAGTGCAAACAGGGTCTCTGGAAACACCATATATTTT. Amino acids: CASSANRVSGNTIYF.